This TCR beta chain was sequenced during a study of cytomegalovirus exposure and HLA in healthy donors. Looking at the study overall: A subsequent analysis stated that the 95 to 150 validation repertoires were run on the same platform as the 600 to 750 first-cohort repertoires. The study's findings and limits: Subsequent analysis found a tendency for first-cohort TCR clusters to co-occur within the 95 to 150 validation repertoires.

Clones were read by immunoSEQ multiplex PCR, and TCRdb kept only the in-frame ones, dropping some. The repertoire holds some 72,000 clones, with roughly 95% as singletons. In regard to this clone: The antigen remains undetermined. At one of its ends the junction is not consistent with the germline gene, which may arise from a read error. Other DNA sequences from this sample encode an identical CDR3 as well.

This CDR3 is built from 14 residues. Germline CDR1 MNHEY, CDR2 SMNVEV (reference sequence). The rearrangement joins TRBV27 to TRBJ1-1; D gene unclear. This TCR was recovered from a man aged 18 to 35 in good health and CMV-seropositive. The sequencing input was PBMCs. The CDR3 sequence: CASSLSVVNTEAFF. In nucleotides, the CDR3 is TGTGCTAGCAGTTTATCAGTAGTGAACACTGAAGCTTTCTTT.